This is a list of T cell receptor beta chains from one sample in a study of T cell responses to AZD1222 COVID-19 vaccine. Here immunoSEQ multiplex PCR was the method, and the copy in TCRdb shows in-frame clones only, minus some. This table holds about 140,000 clones, 85% to 90% found once. Sequencing was performed on peripheral blood, taken on day 0 of AZD1222 vaccination. The receptors shown here come from an adult in good health. The CDR3 runs from the conserved cysteine through the conserved F or W. D genes are given only for firm matches. Part of the rows lack a size; the others show once, few, many or a class for expanded clones.

>TRBJ1-2|-|TRBD1|TRBV5-1
CASRTTGTVGYGYTF
TGCGCCAGCAGAACAACCGGGACAGTCGGCTATGGCTACACCTTC
>TRBJ2-6|-|-|TRBV7-6
CASSLTDSAGANVLTF
TGTGCCAGCAGCCTCACCGACAGCGCTGGGGCCAACGTCCTGACTTTC
>TRBJ2-2|-|TRBD1|TRBV7-2
CASSLVGQGVGATGELFF
TGTGCCAGCAGCTTAGTGGGACAGGGAGTAGGGGCCACCGGGGAGCTGTTTTTT
>TRBJ1-5|few|-|TRBV4-3
CASSQGGRQPQHF
TGCGCCAGCAGCCAAGGTGGTCGGCAGCCCCAGCATTTT
>TRBJ2-7|-|-|TRBV5-1
CASSPFTAYEQYF
TGCGCCAGCAGCCCCTTTACGGCCTACGAGCAGTACTTC
>TRBJ1-4|-|-|TRBV29-1
CSVGGGTEKLFF
TGCAGCGTTGGGGGTGGGACTGAAAAACTGTTTTTT
>TRBJ1-1|-|-|TRBV3-1/TRBV3-2
CASSQKVSLGNTEAFF
TGTGCCAGCAGCCAGAAGGTTTCTTTGGGGAACACTGAAGCTTTCTTT
>TRBJ2-3|-|-|TRBV7-2
CASSPRPLRGGLGDTQYF
TGTGCCAGCAGCCCTCGACCACTACGCGGTGGGTTAGGAGATACGCAGTATTTT
>TRBJ2-6|-|TRBD1|TRBV10-2
CASSESGGRIAGANVLTF
TGCGCCAGCAGTGAGTCAGGGGGCCGGATCGCTGGGGCCAACGTCCTGACTTTC
>TRBJ1-5|-|-|TRBV9
CASSVEGVPLQPQHF
TGTGCCAGCAGCGTAGAGGGGGTCCCCCTTCAGCCCCAGCATTTT
>TRBJ1-5|-|-|TRBV27
CASSLSGTYSNQPQHF
TGTGCCAGCAGTTTATCGGGAACTTATAGCAATCAGCCCCAGCATTTT
>TRBJ2-7|-|-|TRBV29-1
CSVRAVREQYF
TGCAGCGTTAGAGCGGTCAGGGAGCAGTACTTC
>TRBJ2-4|-|TRBD1|TRBV5-5
CASSPILRDRVTKNIQYF
TGTGCCAGCAGCCCCATACTCCGGGACAGGGTAACCAAAAACATTCAGTACTTC
>TRBJ2-4|-|-|TRBV7-9
CASSSRSGSKNIQYF
TGTGCCAGCAGCTCCCGTAGCGGATCAAAAAACATTCAGTACTTC
>TRBJ1-2|-|-|TRBV7-9
CASSLGPGYTF
TGTGCCAGCAGCTTAGGTCCTGGCTACACCTTC
>TRBJ2-5|-|-|TRBV3-1/TRBV3-2
CASSQDPTAQETQYF
TGTGCCAGCAGCCAAGATCCGACAGCCCAAGAGACCCAGTACTTC
>TRBJ2-2|-|-|TRBV12-3/TRBV12-4
CASRQNSAGELFF
TGTGCCAGCAGACAAAATTCGGCCGGGGAGCTGTTTTTT
>TRBJ2-3|-|-|TRBV12-2
CASRFIAGMCTDTQYF
TGTGCAAGTCGCTTTATAGCGGGGATGTGCACAGATACGCAGTATTTT
>TRBJ1-5|-|-|TRBV11-2
CASSPDSPNQPQHF
TGTGCCAGCAGCCCCGACAGCCCCAATCAGCCCCAGCATTTT
>TRBJ2-7|-|TRBD2|TRBV27
CASSLDPTSETWQYF
TGTGCCAGCAGTTTGGACCCGACTAGCGAAACCTGGCAGTACTTC
>TRBJ2-3|-|-|TRBV7-6
CASSLMGLLTDTQYF
TGTGCCAGCAGCTTAATGGGCCTACTCACAGATACGCAGTATTTT
>TRBJ2-7|once|TRBD2|TRBV4-1
CASSQVGGSSYEQYF
TGCGCCAGCAGCCAAGTCGGGGGGTCTAGCTACGAGCAGTACTTC